This TCR beta chain was found in a study of shared clonotypes between healthy human individuals. About the research overall: CD4 naive and memory got three plates each, CD8 naive two, CD8 memory one. The study's findings and limits: In general, naive subsets displayed greater estimated richness than memory subsets did. Among non-shared clonotypes, generation probabilities were lower than among those shared by all four donors.

This clone was recorded once. Its target is unknown. The CDR3 sequence is 14 residues long. Germline CDR1 and CDR2: MGHRA and YSYEKL. V gave up 1 base and J gave up 6 bases, with 10 bases separating them. Profiling relied on immunoSEQ multiplex PCR, and the TCRdb table lists in-frame clones only, not all of them. This sample yields around 600,000 clones, of which about 95% are seen a single time; about 0.11% belongs to the top ten. CD45RO-negative, CCR7-positively selected cells formed the naive CD8 fraction, excluding terminally differentiated effector memory CD45RA+ cells. Sequencing was carried out using naive CD8+ T cells sorted from blood. This clonotype was sampled from a woman aged 30 to 39 in good health. This rearrangement joins TRBV4-1 to TRBJ1-5; no definite D call. The CDR3 DNA follows: TGCGCCAGCAGCCAAGGTTTCCTGGGTCAGCCCCAGCATTTT. Protein sequence: CASSQGFLGQPQHF.